This T cell receptor (beta chain) came from a study of blood T cell repertoires in COVID-19. About the research overall: From the United States, Italy and Spain came samples of acute and convalescent COVID-19. PBMCs, B-cell-depleted T cells, or T cells provided the cDNA or gDNA that made up the material.

The protocol was immunoSEQ multiplex PCR, while the TCRdb copy is restricted to in-frame clones and leaves out a portion. The data show around 100,000 clones, about 90% seen once. Sequences were obtained from peripheral blood. The TCR sequence derives from a human donor in a cohort sampled during active COVID-19.

CDR3 in amino acids: CASSFTPTGLTDTQYF. The CDR3 nucleotides read TGTGCCAGCAGCTTCACCCCTACAGGGCTCACAGATACGCAGTATTTT. The chain couples TRBV11-2 to TRBJ2-3; tentative D call: TRBD1 (6 bases). Trimming cost V 3 bases and J 2 bases, with 15 bases left between them. This CDR3 contains 16 residues. Looked up from germline, CDR1 is SGHAT and CDR2 is FQNNGV.